Below are 32 T cell receptor beta chains sequenced from a single sample in a study of CD8 T cells in Susac syndrome. Reverse transcription of about 0.5 to 1 ug RNA was carried out with random hexamers. TCRdb used MiXCR to reprocess the immunoSEQ multiplex PCR reads, holding one entry per CDR3 protein. The data show 70,000 to 75,000 distinct CDR3 sequences, around 93% seen once. The sequencing input was CD4+ T cells from PBMCs. The source of these receptors is a human donor with Susac syndrome.

CDR3 residues: CASSLRQGGFYEQYF. The CDR3 bases are TGTGCCAGCAGCCTCAGACAGGGAGGCTTCTACGAGCAGTACTTC. V is TRBV7-8 and J is TRBJ2-7; D perhaps matches TRBD1 (7 bases). CDR3 size: 15 residues. Looked up from germline, CDR1 is SGHVS and CDR2 is FQNEAQ. Trimming took off 5 bases at V and 3 bases at J, with 17 bases between the two ends.

The chain is built from TRBV10-3 and TRBJ1-6; 7 bases are shared with TRBD1. CDR3 length: 15 residues. Trimming at V came to 6 bases and at J to 7 bases, leaving 9 bases not matched to a gene. The germline gives CDR1 ENHRY, CDR2 SYGVKD. CDR3 residues: CAIRDEDRSNSPLHF. The CDR3 DNA follows: TGTGCCATCAGGGATGAGGACAGGTCAAATTCACCCCTCCACTTT.

On this clonotype itself: Compared with germline, one end of the junction differs, possibly owing to a read error. The chain recombines TRBV3-1 with TRBJ2-3; D is possibly TRBD2 (6 bases). This CDR3 is 15 amino acids long. Germline values: CDR1 LGHDT, CDR2 YNNKEL (reference sequence). The DNA for the CDR3 is TGTGCCAGCAGCCAAGGCGGGGTGAGCATAGATACGCAGTATTTT. Its protein product is CASSQGGVSIDTQYF.

The V gene is TRBV20-1, the J gene TRBJ2-5, with D unclear. Deletions cut 1 base from V and 9 bases from J, with 0 bases between. The V gene's germline CDR1 is DFQATT and CDR2 SNEGSKA (reference sequence). The CDR3 is 8 amino acids. CDR3 nucleotides: TGCAGTGCTAGAGCCCAGTACTTC. Encoded protein: CSARAQYF.

V usage is TRBV4-1 and J usage is TRBJ2-3; D is undetermined. Germline V gene lookup returns CDR1 MGHRA and CDR2 YSYEKL. V was cut by 1 base and J by 2 bases, with 7 bases left in between. The CDR3 spans 14 residues. CDR3 region: CASSQGVLTDTQYF. CDR3 in DNA: TGCGCCAGCAGCCAAGGGGTCCTCACAGATACGCAGTATTTT.

The V call is TRBV7-2, the J call TRBJ2-7, with D unclear. The germline gives CDR1 SGHTA, CDR2 FQGNSA. The germline V and J ends were trimmed by 1 base and 0 bases, with 10 bases remaining between them. The CDR3 extends over 15 amino acids. The CDR3 loop reads CASSLDWRSSYEQYF. The CDR3 DNA sequence: TGTGCCAGCAGCTTAGACTGGCGGTCCTCCTACGAGCAGTACTTC.

This chain links TRBV28 with TRBJ2-1, with 16 bases matching TRBD2. V was pared by 5 bases and J by 12 bases, with 10 bases of the junction left unmatched. The CDR3 length is 16 residues. The germline CDR1 and CDR2 sequences are MDHEN and SYDVKM. The CDR3 loop reads CASSLGLAGGQSGQFF. The CDR3 nucleotides are TGTGCCAGCAGTCTGGGACTAGCGGGGGGGCAGTCTGGGCAGTTCTTC.

The chain has TRBV4-2 and TRBJ2-5, with 8 bases fitting TRBD1. The CDR3 covers 15 residues. V gave up 4 bases and J gave up 3 bases; unmatched junction bases: 7. Germline V gene data show CDR1 as LGHNA and CDR2 as YNFKEQ. The CDR3 nucleotides read TGTGCCAGCAGCCGGTACACACAGGGGGAAGAGACCCAGTACTTC. Translation gives CASSRYTQGEETQYF.

This sequence joins TRBV12-3 or TRBV12-4 and TRBJ2-5; no clear D gene. The CDR3 totals 12 residues. V was shortened by 3 bases and J by 5 bases, with 7 bases between the two germline ends. CDR3 DNA: TGTGCCAGCAGTTTTCACTGGGAGACCCAGTACTTC. Translation gives CASSFHWETQYF.

The rearrangement links TRBV19 to TRBJ1-4, with D perhaps TRBD1 (6 bases). This CDR3 comprises 13 residues. V was pared by 5 bases and J by 4 bases, with 8 bases between. The germline gives CDR1 LNHDA, CDR2 SQIVND (reference sequence). CDR3 sequence: CASSDRSNEKLFF. The CDR3 DNA is TGTGCCAGTAGTGACAGGAGTAATGAAAAACTGTTTTTT.

V is TRBV5-1 and J is TRBJ1-2, with D unresolved. Per the germline V gene, CDR1 is SGHRS and CDR2 is YFSETQ. The V gene lost 7 bases and the J gene lost 3 bases, with 13 bases spanning the gap. The CDR3 runs to 13 residues. The CDR3 region has the DNA TGCGCCAGCCTGGGAGCGCCGCACTATGGCTACACCTTC. Translated, it gives CASLGAPHYGYTF.

This clonotype was picked up a small number of times. The V and J genes are TRBV11-2 and TRBJ2-7, with D unresolved. CDR3 length: 11 amino acids. V dropped 2 bases and J dropped 4 bases, with 3 bases sitting between them. Germline CDR1 SGHAT, CDR2 FQNNGV. The CDR3 region has the DNA TGTGCCAGCAGCTTACGGTACGAGCAGTACTTC. It specifies CASSLRYEQYF.

The V gene is TRBV10-3, the J gene TRBJ1-1; 9 nucleotides align to TRBD1. Losses at the gene ends were 1 base for V and 7 bases for J; bases not matched to a gene: 13. Germline V gene sequence: CDR1 ENHRY, CDR2 SYGVKD. This CDR3 is built from 17 residues. Here the CDR3 reads CAISELGQGRGSGEAFF. The CDR3 bases are TGTGCCATCAGTGAGTTGGGACAGGGAAGAGGGTCTGGTGAAGCTTTCTTT.

The CDR3 DNA follows: TGCAGTGTTAGCGGTCCGGGGCAGGGGTTCATGAATGAGCAGTTCTTC. Encoded protein: CSVSGPGQGFMNEQFF. The chain has TRBV20-1 and TRBJ2-1; D might be TRBD1 or TRBD2, each matching 6 bases. Trimming took off 7 bases at V and 7 bases at J, with 26 bases between the two ends. The germline V gene has CDR1 DFQATT and CDR2 SNEGSKA (reference sequence). This CDR3 is built from 16 residues.

J is TRBJ2-7 and V is TRBV5-1; TRBD1 agrees at 10 bases. Germline-derived CDR1 and CDR2 are SGHRS and YFSETQ. This CDR3 contains 16 residues. The J segment lost 3 bases and the V segment lost 2 bases, leaving 8 bases of the junction unmatched. CDR3 loop: CASSFATGQGSYEQYF. Here the CDR3 DNA reads TGCGCCAGCAGCTTTGCGACGGGACAGGGGAGCTACGAGCAGTACTTC.

V gene TRBV20-1 combines with J gene TRBJ2-2; D possibly uses TRBD1 or TRBD2 (6 bases each). V was clipped by 0 bases and J by 3 bases, with 14 bases between them. Germline V gene sequence: CDR1 DFQATT, CDR2 SNEGSKA (reference sequence). The CDR3 is 16 residues long. The CDR3 nucleotides read TGCAGTGCTAGAGATCAAGGGGGGTTGGACACCGGGGAGCTGTTTTTT. As protein: CSARDQGGLDTGELFF.

The chain has TRBV10-3 and TRBJ2-2; D unclear. The CDR3 length is 12 residues. The germline CDR1 and CDR2 sequences are ENHRY and SYGVKD. Trimming left V 2 bases short and J 5 bases short, with 3 bases between. CDR3 bases: TGTGCCATCAGTGAGACAACCGGGGAGCTGTTTTTT. The encoded protein is CAISETTGELFF.

The chain couples TRBV18 to TRBJ1-3; D not resolved. Trimming removed 5 bases from V and 0 bases from J, with 11 bases in between. This CDR3 contains 15 residues. CDR1 is KGHSH, CDR2 LQKENI, per germline. The CDR3 is CASSSEAYSGNTIYF. In DNA form, the CDR3 reads TGTGCCAGCTCATCTGAGGCCTACTCTGGAAACACCATATATTTT.

The chain uses TRBV7-2 and TRBJ1-5; D is ambiguous. Germline V gene sequence: CDR1 SGHTA, CDR2 FQGNSA. The CDR3 covers 13 residues. V was trimmed by 5 bases and J by 5 bases, leaving 10 bases between them. The chain's CDR3 is CASSTQPYQPQHF. Written as DNA, the CDR3 is TGTGCCAGCAGCACCCAACCCTATCAGCCCCAGCATTTT.

The chain carries TRBV30 and TRBJ2-7, with D hard to call. The V end was cut by 2 bases, the J end by 1 base, with 18 bases between. CDR3 length equals 16 residues. Germline loops: CDR1 GTSNPN, CDR2 SVGIG (reference sequence). CDR3 region: CAWSRPRTSGSYEQYF. The CDR3 nucleotides read TGTGCCTGGAGTAGACCCAGGACCTCCGGTTCCTACGAGCAGTACTTC.

This chain joins TRBV2 and TRBJ1-4; D unclear. The CDR3 is 14 amino acids. V lost 4 bases and J 0 bases, leaving 6 bases between the germline ends. CDR1 SNHLY and CDR2 FYNNEI come from the germline V gene. This chain's CDR3 is CASSVGTTNEKLFF. In nucleotides, the CDR3 is TGTGCCAGCAGTGTGGGGACAACTAATGAAAAACTGTTTTTT.

This clonotype showed up just once. This chain connects TRBV30 to TRBJ1-3; a weak D match, TRBD1 (6 bases). The CDR3 is made up of 13 amino acids. Germline lookup yields CDR1 GTSNPN and CDR2 SVGIG (reference sequence). V was trimmed by 3 bases and J by 4 bases, leaving 10 bases between them. The CDR3 loop reads CAWRGGRGNTIYF. Here the CDR3 DNA reads TGTGCCTGGAGGGGGGGGCGAGGAAACACCATATATTTT.

The gene calls are TRBV20-1 and TRBJ2-7, with D possibly matching TRBD1 (6 bases). The CDR3 loop spans 12 amino acids. V was trimmed by 5 bases and J by 2 bases, leaving 10 bases between them. The germline V gene has CDR1 DFQATT and CDR2 SNEGSKA (reference sequence). The CDR3 region is CSARPGAYEQYF. The CDR3 region has the DNA TGCAGTGCTCGACCAGGGGCCTACGAGCAGTACTTC.

This rearrangement joins TRBV6-5 to TRBJ2-7; possibly TRBD2 for D (7 bases). Per the germline V gene, CDR1 is MNHEY and CDR2 is SVGAGI. The CDR3 length is 15 residues. The germline V and J ends were trimmed by 6 bases and 1 base, with 16 bases remaining between them. The CDR3 protein is CASSSMGGASYEQYF. The DNA of the CDR3 is TGTGCCAGCAGCAGTATGGGGGGGGCATCCTACGAGCAGTACTTC.

This chain joins TRBV28 and TRBJ2-3; 9 bases match TRBD1. The V gene's germline CDR1 is MDHEN and CDR2 SYDVKM. J lost 2 bases, V lost 6 bases, and 3 bases had no gene match. This CDR3 region has 14 residues. For the CDR3, the DNA is TGTGCCAGCAGGGGACAGGGCTCCACAGATACGCAGTATTTT. Its translation: CASRGQGSTDTQYF.

There are a few counts of this clonotype. The rearrangement links TRBV7-6 to TRBJ2-2; D assignment may be TRBD1 or TRBD2 (5 bases each). Between the trimmed V and J ends, which lost 5 bases and 0 bases, there was a span of 10 bases. This CDR3 spans 15 amino acids. Germline V gene sequence: CDR1 SGHVS, CDR2 FNYEAQ. CDR3 loop: CASSPRGANTGELFF. CDR3 nucleotide sequence: TGTGCCAGCAGCCCCCGGGGCGCGAACACCGGGGAGCTGTTTTTT.

The chain employs TRBV12-3 or TRBV12-4 and TRBJ1-5; TRBD1 agrees at 10 bases. V shed 6 bases, J shed 4 bases, and the junction held 6 bases outside the gene matches. The CDR3 sequence is 15 residues long. This CDR3 is CASSGTGERNQPQHF. For the CDR3, the DNA is TGTGCCAGCAGCGGGACAGGGGAAAGGAATCAGCCCCAGCATTTT.

This clonotype was picked up one time. CDR3 sequence reads: CASIQDRGRGNQPQHF. The CDR3 DNA follows: TGTGCCAGTATTCAGGACAGGGGGCGCGGCAATCAGCCCCAGCATTTT. The chain couples TRBV19 to TRBJ1-5, with TRBD1 matching 11 bases. The germline gives CDR1 LNHDA, CDR2 SQIVND (reference sequence). V dropped 7 bases and J dropped 2; count of bases not matched to a gene: 7. The CDR3 is made up of 16 amino acids.

This chain joins TRBV5-6 and TRBJ2-5, with TRBD2 matching over 7 bases. V gave up 1 base and J gave up 2 bases; unmatched junction bases: 8. The CDR3 extends over 16 amino acids. The germline V gene has CDR1 SGHDT and CDR2 YYEEEE. In DNA, the CDR3 is TGTGCCAGCAGCTTGCCCGCTAGCGGAAATCAAGAGACCCAGTACTTC. Residues: CASSLPASGNQETQYF.

The V gene is TRBV25-1, the J gene TRBJ2-5; D not certain. V lost 4 bases and J 2 bases, leaving 8 bases between the germline ends. The CDR3 spans 13 residues. In germline, CDR1 is MGHDK, CDR2 SYGVNS. DNA for the CDR3: TGTGCCAGCAGTGGGCAGGTTCAAGAGACCCAGTACTTC. Protein product: CASSGQVQETQYF.

V and J are TRBV7-2 and TRBJ2-1; 8 bases line up with TRBD1. The junction had 12 bases not matched to a gene; V was cut back by 7 bases and J by 10 bases. In germline, CDR1 is SGHTA, CDR2 FQGNSA. The CDR3 consists of 14 residues. This CDR3 reads CASTPPTGATEQFF. CDR3 DNA: TGTGCCAGCACCCCCCCGACAGGGGCAACCGAGCAGTTCTTC.

The chain has TRBV9 and TRBJ2-5; possibly TRBD1 for D (5 bases). Germline V gene data show CDR1 as SGDLS and CDR2 as YYNGEE. This CDR3 comprises 13 residues. Trimming left V 4 bases short and J 3 bases short, with 10 bases between. The CDR3 region is CASSWGSEETQYF. In DNA form, the CDR3 reads TGTGCCAGCAGCTGGGGCAGCGAAGAGACCCAGTACTTC. Using reference TRBV9 and TRBJ2-5 for the parts outside the CDR3, the full variable domain is DSGVTQTPKHLITATGQRVTLRCSPRSGDLSVYWYQQSLDQGLQFLIQYYNGEERAKGNILERFSAQQFPDLHSELNLSSLELGDSALYFCASSWGSEETQYFGPGTRLLVL.